This entry lists 3 T cell receptor beta chains sequenced from one sample in a study of tumor and adjacent non-tumor tissue in lung cancer. RNA was extracted from bulk tissue without any cell sorting. This non-tumor lung sample came from over 3 cm beyond the tumor edge. Three rounds of nested PCR, following a modified ARM-PCR protocol, produced the TCRbeta library. TCRdb passed the multiplex PCR reads through MiXCR, listing each CDR3 protein once. Of 70,000 to 95,000 distinct CDR3 sequences listed, approximately 82% are singletons. Sequences were obtained from distant non-tumor lung tissue. The receptors here all came from a man between 65 and 80 years old with non-small cell lung cancer.

To note about this clonotype: One base away lies a much larger clone, so this may be a sequencing read error. The CDR3 loop is CTSRTGGKETQYF. DNA of the CDR3: TGTACCAGCAGAACCGGTGGCAAAGAGACCCAGTACTTC. The rearrangement links TRBV6-2 or TRBV6-3 to TRBJ2-5; D not certain. The germline V gene encodes CDR1 MNHEY and CDR2 SVGEGT. The CDR3 covers 13 residues.

Notes on this clonotype: Given the absence of the conserved phenylalanine or tryptophan at the CDR3 end, a read error is likely. The chain carries TRBV5-6 and TRBJ2-7; 8 positions agree with TRBD1. CDR3 size: 16 residues. The germline gives CDR1 SGHDT, CDR2 YYEEEE. CDR3 protein: CASISVVRDRTYEQYY. The CDR3 DNA reads TGTGCTAGCATCTCCGTTGTCCGGGACAGGACCTACGAACAGTACTAC.

This clonotype has a handful of counts. The conserved phenylalanine or tryptophan normally closing the CDR3 is absent here, so this likely arose from a read error. The chain carries TRBV11-3 and TRBJ1-1; 7 bases are shared with TRBD1. The CDR3 extends over 16 amino acids. The germline gives CDR1 SGHNT, CDR2 YENEEA. The CDR3 DNA sequence: TGTGACAGCAGCTTCAGGGACAGAACCCTGAACACTGAAGCTTTCTCT. Protein product: CDSSFRDRTLNTEAFS.